This TCR beta chain comes out of a study of T cells in Graves' hyperthyroidism and ophthalmopathy. CDR1 SGHAT and CDR2 FQNNGV come from the germline V gene. Trimming cost V 0 bases and J 4 bases; bases outside gene matches: 3. The CDR3 is 16 residues long. It was RNA transcripts that yielded the amplified TCR beta CDR3 regions. In the first-round RT-PCR of the TCR CDR3, the HTBI primer set was used. Each CDR3 protein is one row after TCRdb ran MiXCR on the multiplex PCR reads. In the table there are 550,000 to 650,000 distinct CDR3 sequences, approximately 15% of which are singletons. Findings of the study overall: A median approximately 6.5 months before onset, the model predicted ophthalmopathy. Most expanded thyroid clonotypes above 0.001 also appeared in blood.

To note about this clonotype: Its antigen is as yet unknown.

J is TRBJ2-3 and V is TRBV11-2, with 11 bases matching TRBD2. The sequenced sample consisted of blood. The source of this sequence is a woman in her thirties with Graves' hyperthyroidism that later progressed to Graves' ophthalmopathy. The CDR3 spells CASSLELLAGADTQYF. The CDR3 DNA reads as TGTGCCAGCAGCTTAGAGTTACTAGCGGGGGCAGATACGCAGTATTTT.